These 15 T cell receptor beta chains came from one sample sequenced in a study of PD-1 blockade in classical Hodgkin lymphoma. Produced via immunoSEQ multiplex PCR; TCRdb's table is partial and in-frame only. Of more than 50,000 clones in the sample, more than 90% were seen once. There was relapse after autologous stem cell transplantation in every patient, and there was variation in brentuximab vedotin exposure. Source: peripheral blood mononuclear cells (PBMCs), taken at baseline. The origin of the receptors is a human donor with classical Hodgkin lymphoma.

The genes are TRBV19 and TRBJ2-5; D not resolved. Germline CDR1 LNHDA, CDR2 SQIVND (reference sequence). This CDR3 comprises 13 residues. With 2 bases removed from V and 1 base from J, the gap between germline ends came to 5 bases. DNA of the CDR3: TGTGCCAGTAGTATAATGGCCCAAGAGACCCAGTACTTC. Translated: CASSIMAQETQYF.

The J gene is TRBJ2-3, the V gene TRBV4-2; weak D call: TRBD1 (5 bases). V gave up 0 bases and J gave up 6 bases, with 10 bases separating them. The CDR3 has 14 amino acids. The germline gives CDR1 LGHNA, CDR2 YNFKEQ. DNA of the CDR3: TGTGCCAGCAGCCAAGATTCTCAGGGTGATACGCAGTATTTT. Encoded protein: CASSQDSQGDTQYF.

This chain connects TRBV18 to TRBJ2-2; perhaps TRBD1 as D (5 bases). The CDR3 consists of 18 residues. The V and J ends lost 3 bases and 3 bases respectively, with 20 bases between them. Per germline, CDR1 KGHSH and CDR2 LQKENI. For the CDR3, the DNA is TGTGCCAGCTCACCGCGAATAGGGGCAGGAGCGTACACCGGGGAGCTGTTTTTT. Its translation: CASSPRIGAGAYTGELFF.

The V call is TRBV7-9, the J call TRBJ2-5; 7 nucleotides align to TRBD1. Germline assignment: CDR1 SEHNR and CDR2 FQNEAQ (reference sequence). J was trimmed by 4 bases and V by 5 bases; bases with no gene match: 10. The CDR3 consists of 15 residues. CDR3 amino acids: CASSQTRQGRETQYF. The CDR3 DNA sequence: TGTGCCAGCAGCCAAACTAGACAGGGTCGAGAGACCCAGTACTTC. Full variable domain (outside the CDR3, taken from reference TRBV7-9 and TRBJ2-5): DTGVSQNPRHKITKRGQNVTFRCDPISEHNRLYWYRQTLGQGPEFLTYFQNEAQLEKSRLLSDRFSAERPKGSFSTLEIQRTEQGDSAMYLCASSQTRQGRETQYFGPGTRLLVL.

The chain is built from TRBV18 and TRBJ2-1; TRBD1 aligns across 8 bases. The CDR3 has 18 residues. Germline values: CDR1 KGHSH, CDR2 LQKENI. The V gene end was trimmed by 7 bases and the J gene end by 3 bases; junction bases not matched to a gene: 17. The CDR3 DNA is TGTGCCAGCTTTCGCGGACAGGGAAGGACACAAAACTACAATGAGCAGTTCTTC. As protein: CASFRGQGRTQNYNEQFF.

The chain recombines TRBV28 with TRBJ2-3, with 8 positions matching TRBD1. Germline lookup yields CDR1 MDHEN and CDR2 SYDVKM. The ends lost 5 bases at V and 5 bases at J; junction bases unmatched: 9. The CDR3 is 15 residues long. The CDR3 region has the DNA TGTGCCAGCAGTACCGGACAGGGCGTGGGAGATACGCAGTATTTT. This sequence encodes CASSTGQGVGDTQYF.

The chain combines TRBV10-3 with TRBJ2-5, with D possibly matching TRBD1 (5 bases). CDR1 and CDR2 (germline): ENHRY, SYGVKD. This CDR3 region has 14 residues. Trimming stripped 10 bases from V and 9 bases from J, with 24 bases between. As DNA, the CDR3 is TGTGCCACCACTAAGGGGCTGGCAAGAGATCCCCAGTACTTC. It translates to CATTKGLARDPQYF.

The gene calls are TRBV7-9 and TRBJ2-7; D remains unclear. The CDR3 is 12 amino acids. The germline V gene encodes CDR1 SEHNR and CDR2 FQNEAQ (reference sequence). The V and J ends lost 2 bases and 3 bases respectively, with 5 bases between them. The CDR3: CASSLLDYEQYF. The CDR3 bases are TGTGCCAGCAGCTTACTTGACTACGAGCAGTACTTC.

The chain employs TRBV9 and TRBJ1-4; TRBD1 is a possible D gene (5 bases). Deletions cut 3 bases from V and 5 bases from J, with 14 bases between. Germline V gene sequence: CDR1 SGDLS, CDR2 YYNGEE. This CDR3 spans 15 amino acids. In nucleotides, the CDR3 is TGTGCCAGCAGCGGGGGCCAGAGCGTGAATGAAAAACTGTTTTTT. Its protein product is CASSGGQSVNEKLFF.

The CDR3 here is CASSWESNTGELFF. Written as DNA, the CDR3 is TGTGCCAGCAGCTGGGAAAGTAACACCGGGGAGCTGTTTTTT. The chain combines TRBV2 with TRBJ2-2; no definite D call. Trimming took off 6 bases at V and 2 bases at J, with 10 bases between the two ends. CDR3 length equals 14 residues. Germline V lookup: CDR1 SNHLY, CDR2 FYNNEI.

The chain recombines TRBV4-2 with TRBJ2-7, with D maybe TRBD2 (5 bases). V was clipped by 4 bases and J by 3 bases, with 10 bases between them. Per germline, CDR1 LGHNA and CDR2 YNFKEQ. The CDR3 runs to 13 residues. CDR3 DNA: TGTGCCAGCAGCCCTGGCGGGTACTACGAGCAGTACTTC. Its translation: CASSPGGYYEQYF.

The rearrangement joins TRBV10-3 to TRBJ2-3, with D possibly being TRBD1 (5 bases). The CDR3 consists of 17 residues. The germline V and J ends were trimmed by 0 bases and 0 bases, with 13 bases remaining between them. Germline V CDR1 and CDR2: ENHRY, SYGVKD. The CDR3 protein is CAISESIGTGSTDTQYF. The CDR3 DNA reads TGTGCCATCAGTGAGTCGATTGGTACAGGAAGCACAGATACGCAGTATTTT.

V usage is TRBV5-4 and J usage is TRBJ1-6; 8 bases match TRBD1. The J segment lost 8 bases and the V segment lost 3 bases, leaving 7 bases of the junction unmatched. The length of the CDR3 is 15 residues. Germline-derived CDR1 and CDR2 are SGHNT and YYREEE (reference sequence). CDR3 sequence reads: CASSSLQGGDSPLHF. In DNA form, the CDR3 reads TGTGCCAGCAGCTCTCTACAGGGGGGTGATTCACCCCTCCACTTT.

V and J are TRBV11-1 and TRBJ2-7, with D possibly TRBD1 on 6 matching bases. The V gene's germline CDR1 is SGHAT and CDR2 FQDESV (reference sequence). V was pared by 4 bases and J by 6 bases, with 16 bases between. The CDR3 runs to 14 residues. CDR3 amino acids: CASSSWTARGEQYF. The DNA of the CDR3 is TGTGCCAGCAGCTCCTGGACAGCTAGGGGCGAGCAGTACTTC.

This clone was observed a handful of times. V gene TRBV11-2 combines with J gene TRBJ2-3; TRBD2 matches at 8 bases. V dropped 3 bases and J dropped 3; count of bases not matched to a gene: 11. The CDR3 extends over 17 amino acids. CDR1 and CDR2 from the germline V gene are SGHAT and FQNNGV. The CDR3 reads CASSLRAGLAETDTQYF. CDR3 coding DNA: TGTGCCAGCAGCTTGAGGGCAGGACTAGCCGAAACAGATACGCAGTATTTT. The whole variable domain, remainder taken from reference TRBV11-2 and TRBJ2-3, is EAGVAQSPRYKIIEKRQSVAFWCNPISGHATLYWYQQILGQGPKLLIQFQNNGVVDDSQLPKDRFSAERLKGVDSTLKIQPAKLEDSAVYLCASSLRAGLAETDTQYFGPGTRLTVL.